This T cell receptor (beta chain) comes out of a study of blood T cell repertoires in COVID-19. Study-wide background: Acute and convalescent COVID-19 specimens originated in the United States, Italy and Spain. T cells, B-cell-depleted T cells, or PBMCs supplied cDNA or gDNA.

Methods used by the authors: Quantification of nucleated cells was approximated via reference gene primer amplification. Sequencing used immunoSEQ multiplex PCR; TCRdb keeps in-frame clones, though not all of them. V, J and clone size derive from that table, while D and trimming were established from the DNA sequence. The repertoire holds approximately 21,000 clones, with around 89% as singletons. Germline V gene lookup returns CDR1 MDHEN and CDR2 SYDVKM. V lost 3 bases and J 4 bases, leaving 10 bases between the germline ends. CDR3 length: 14 amino acids. The genes are TRBV28 and TRBJ1-3; D gene ambiguous. The sequenced material came from peripheral blood. This clonotype originated in a man in his sixties or seventies with active COVID-19. The CDR3 loop is CASSFLAGGNTIYF. DNA for the CDR3: TGTGCCAGCAGTTTCCTCGCGGGAGGAAACACCATATATTTT.